This T cell receptor beta chain was sequenced in a study of blood T cells in healthy people across ages. At the level of the study: About one barcoded beta molecule was captured per two T cells (by template switching).

CDR1 and CDR2 from the germline V gene are MNHEY and SMNVEV (reference sequence). V was clipped by 5 bases and J by 5 bases, with 10 bases between them. The CDR3 runs 13 residues. Next came a second PCR, run for roughly 7 to 12 cycles, which used a sample-barcoded 5' primer along with a J-beta primer mix. CDR3-containing paired-end reads numbering at least 2.5 million came from each sample. Each CDR3 protein is one row after TCRdb ran MiXCR on the 5' RACE reads. The sample has over 1.5 million distinct CDR3 sequences; 49% are singletons. Investigators took approximately 10 milliliters of peripheral blood from every donor.

The chain carries TRBV27 and TRBJ2-1, with unresolved D. Sequencing input: blood. The TCR sequence derives from a woman aged 40 to 50 in good health. CDR3 coding DNA: TGTGCCAGCAGTCTAGGTCTTCACAATGAGCAGTTCTTC. Protein sequence: CASSLGLHNEQFF.